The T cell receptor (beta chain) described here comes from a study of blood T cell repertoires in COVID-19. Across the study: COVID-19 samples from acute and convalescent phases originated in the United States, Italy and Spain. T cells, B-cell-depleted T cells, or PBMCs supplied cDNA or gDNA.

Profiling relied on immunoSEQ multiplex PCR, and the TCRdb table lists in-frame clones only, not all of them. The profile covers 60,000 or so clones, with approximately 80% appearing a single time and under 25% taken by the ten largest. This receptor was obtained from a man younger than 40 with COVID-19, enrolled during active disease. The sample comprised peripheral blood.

The CDR3 DNA reads as TGTGCCAGCTCACCGAGGACAGGGGTGACCCACGAGCAGTACTTC. Its translation: CASSPRTGVTHEQYF. The rearrangement uses TRBV18 and TRBJ2-7; 9 bases match TRBD1. The CDR3 totals 15 residues. Germline CDR1 reads KGHSH; CDR2 reads LQKENI. After removal of 3 bases from V and 5 bases from J, the junction contained 8 bases not matched to a gene.